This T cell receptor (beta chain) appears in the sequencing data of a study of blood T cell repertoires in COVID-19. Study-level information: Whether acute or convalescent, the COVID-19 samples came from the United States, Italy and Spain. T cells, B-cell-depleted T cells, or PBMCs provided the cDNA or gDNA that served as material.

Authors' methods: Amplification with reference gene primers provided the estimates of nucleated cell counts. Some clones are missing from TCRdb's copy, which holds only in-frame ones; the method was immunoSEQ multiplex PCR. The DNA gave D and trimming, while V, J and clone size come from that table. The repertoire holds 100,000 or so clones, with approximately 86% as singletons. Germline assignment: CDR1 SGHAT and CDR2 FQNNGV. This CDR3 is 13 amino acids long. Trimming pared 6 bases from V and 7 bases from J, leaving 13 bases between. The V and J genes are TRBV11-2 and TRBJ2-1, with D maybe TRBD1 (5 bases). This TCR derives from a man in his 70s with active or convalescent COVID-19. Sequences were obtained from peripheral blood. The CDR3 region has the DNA TGTGCCAGCAGTGGGGTCAGGGATAATGAGCAGTTCTTC. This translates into CASSGVRDNEQFF.